Below, 4 T cell receptor beta chains from the same sample are listed, as sequenced in a study of Ad26.COV2.S vaccination and SARS-CoV-2 variants. Method: immunoSEQ multiplex PCR; TCRdb's copy keeps in-frame clones and lacks some. The table includes approximately 400,000 clones, roughly 84% detected once. Specified treatment: roughly 20 received Ad26.COV2.S at low or high dose, single or two shots; five or six received placebo; per-sample allocation not given. Day 63 after the first injection of vaccine or placebo was the sampling time. Sequenced here: peripheral blood, sampled in a trial of Ad26.COV2.S vaccine versus placebo. These receptors came from a person between 18 and 60 years old who received the Ad26.COV2.S COVID-19 vaccine or a placebo.

This sequence joins TRBV4-1 and TRBJ2-7; 7 bases fit TRBD1. The ends lost 2 bases at V and 6 bases at J; junction bases unmatched: 7. The CDR3 has 14 residues. Germline assignment: CDR1 MGHRA and CDR2 YSYEKL. The CDR3 nucleotides read TGCGCCAGCAGCCAACCGACAGGGTTGGGCGAGCAGTACTTC. Protein product: CASSQPTGLGEQYF.

V usage is TRBV18 and J usage is TRBJ1-1; 7 positions agree with TRBD1. Germline lookup yields CDR1 KGHSH and CDR2 LQKENI. Germline trimming cut 5 bases from V and 1 base from J; bases unmatched to any gene: 4. The CDR3 loop spans 14 amino acids. The CDR3 DNA follows: TGTGCCAGCTCAAAGACAGGGTCGAACACTGAAGCTTTCTTT. Its protein product is CASSKTGSNTEAFF.

The table lists this clone with a few counts. The same CDR3 is also encoded by other DNA sequences in this sample. The chain joins TRBV3-1 (or the pseudogene TRBV3-2) to TRBJ1-5; D call uncertain. This CDR3 spans 12 amino acids. Trimming cost V 3 bases and J 7 bases, with 7 bases left between them. Looked up from germline, CDR1 is LGHDT and CDR2 is YNNKEL (reference sequence). The CDR3 nucleotides are TGTGCCAGCAGCCACCCTGGGCAGCCCCAGCATTTT. Translation gives CASSHPGQPQHF.

This rearrangement joins TRBV4-3 to TRBJ1-4; D not resolved. CDR1 is LGHNA, CDR2 YSLEER, per germline. The V end lost 1 base, the J end lost 3 bases, and 6 bases lay between the germline ends. The CDR3 is 14 amino acids. CDR3 sequence (DNA): TGCGCCAGCAGCCAAGTCGGGTCTAATGAAAAACTGTTTTTT. Residues: CASSQVGSNEKLFF.